This T cell receptor (beta chain) was profiled in a study of T-cell memory formation after mild COVID-19. Study-wide results and limits: Among contracting clones, CD4+ were mainly CM/EM and CD8+ enriched in EMRA. Contracting clones from day 15 to 85 had balanced CD4/CD8; later expanders favoured CD4+.

A few counts support this clonotype. The target antigen is unknown. Researchers used 5'RACE with constant-segment primers to make TCR alpha and TCR beta cDNA libraries that carry sample barcodes and UMIs. TCRdb re-derived calls from the 5' RACE reads in MiXCR, one entry per CDR3 protein. Of 530,000 or so distinct CDR3 sequences listed, 17% are singletons. This CDR3 contains 14 residues. The junction had 4 bases not matched to a gene; V was cut back by 5 bases and J by 3 bases. The sample comprised PBMCs or a T cell subset sorted from them (not recorded which). The rearrangement uses TRBV12-3 or TRBV12-4 and TRBJ1-5; the match to TRBD1 covers 7 bases. The receptor comes from an adult woman who had mild COVID-19 (a few samples of this study predate the infection). Cell type and time point are not known. In DNA, the CDR3 is TGTGCCAGCAGTCGGGACAGACACAATCAGCCCCAGCATTTT. Amino acid sequence: CASSRDRHNQPQHF.